The sample holds many counts of the clone carrying this TCR beta chain. Its antigen is unidentified. The data belong to a study of CD8+CD57+ T cells in acquired aplastic anemia. Study-wide context: An average of around 3.5 ug of DNA was obtained from sorted CD4+ and CD8+ cells.

The CDR3 has 14 amino acids. The V and J ends lost 5 bases and 6 bases respectively, with 16 bases between them. CDR1 and CDR2 (germline): LGHDT, YNNKEL (reference sequence). General observations from the study: Shared by patients and controls, some 29 CD8+ CDR3s were abundant in patients. With respect to CD8+ Simpson's diversity, patients and controls did not differ significantly.

Previously, flow cytometry had revealed CD8+CD57+ cell expansion in the patients chosen for sequencing. Every patient had severe acquired aplastic anemia. TCR beta VDJ and CDR3 profiles were obtained from a genomic DNA template. Using its own MiXCR run on the reads, TCRdb lists one record per CDR3 protein. Of under 200,000 distinct CDR3 sequences listed, about 50% are singletons. This TCR came from a human donor with aplastic anemia. The chain joins TRBV3-1 to TRBJ2-5; D could derive from TRBD1 or TRBD2 (5 bases each). Input material: sorted CD4+, CD8+, or CD8+CD57+ T cells (not recorded which) from PBMCs. The CDR3: CASSNGDGSKTQYF. Here the CDR3 DNA reads TGTGCCAGCAGCAACGGGGACGGGTCCAAGACCCAGTACTTC.